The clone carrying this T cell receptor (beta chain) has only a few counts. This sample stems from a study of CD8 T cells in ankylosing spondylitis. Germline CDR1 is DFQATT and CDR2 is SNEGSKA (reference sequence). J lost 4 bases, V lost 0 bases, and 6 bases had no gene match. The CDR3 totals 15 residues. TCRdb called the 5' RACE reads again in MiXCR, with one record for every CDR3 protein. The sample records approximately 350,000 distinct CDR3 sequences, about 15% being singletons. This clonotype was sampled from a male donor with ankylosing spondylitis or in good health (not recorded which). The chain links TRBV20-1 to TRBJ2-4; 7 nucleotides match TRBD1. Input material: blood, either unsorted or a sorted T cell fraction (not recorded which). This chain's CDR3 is CSAREPGTVKNIQYF. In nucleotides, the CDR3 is TGCAGTGCTAGAGAGCCCGGGACAGTGAAAAACATTCAGTACTTC.